The clone carrying this TCR beta chain was seen a few times. Its specificity is unknown. Blood was collected once per donor into heparin, averaging around 0.11 L. CD4+ naive, central memory, regulatory and stem cell-like memory cells were sorted via CD45RO/CCR7/CD25/CD127/CD95/CD27. Germline assignment: CDR1 GTSNPN and CDR2 SVGIG (reference sequence). With 1 base removed from V and 3 bases from J, the gap between germline ends came to 19 bases. CDR3 length: 16 amino acids. This entry comes from a study of beta chain features in type 1 diabetes. Study-wide points: Lower insertion and higher deletion counts appeared at VDJ junctions in type 1 diabetes patients. TCRB CDR3s were moderately but significantly shorter in Type 1 diabetes patients in all four CD4+ subsets.

The investigators reverse transcribed all of the isolated RNA, so they sequenced expressed TCRB transcripts. Assay used: immunoSEQ multiplex PCR; TCRdb lists only in-frame clones, some missing. The table records under 450,000 clones, more than 11% of them present only once. The chain uses TRBV30 and TRBJ2-7; possible D gene TRBD1, 5 bases. Sequencing used naive CD4+ T cells from blood. The receptor comes from a man aged 25-40 years in good health. The CDR3: CAWSAQGRGWGYEQYV. DNA of the CDR3: TGTGCCTGGAGTGCGCAGGGAAGGGGTTGGGGCTACGAGCAGTACGTC.